The rows below give T cell receptor beta chains drawn from one sample of a study of blood T cells in healthy people across ages. MiXCR was run by TCRdb on the 5' RACE reads, yielding one entry per CDR3 protein. The sample yields fewer than 750,000 distinct CDR3 sequences, roughly 43% seen once. Sample: blood. These TCRs come from a man aged 80 or over in good health. The CDR3 runs from the conserved cysteine through the conserved F or W.

V,J,CDR3
TRBV5-6,TRBJ1-5,CASSSVGQPQHF
TRBV20-1,TRBJ1-5,CSARRLDSNQPQHF
TRBV5-1,TRBJ1-2,CASSLTDSNYGYTF
TRBV7-2,TRBJ2-3,CASSWGNRGYGTQYF
TRBV6-2/TRBV6-3,TRBJ2-1,CASSSWGVRNEQFF
TRBV6-2/TRBV6-3,TRBJ2-7,CASSYRSSYEQYF
TRBV20-1,TRBJ2-7,CSASTSGINEQYF
TRBV14,TRBJ2-1,CASSGDLYNEQFF
TRBV25-1,TRBJ2-1,CASTGTSGAQGEQFF
TRBV4-1,TRBJ2-1,CASSPRASEVAWYNEQFF
TRBV28,TRBJ2-7,CASTLRGTANYEQYF
TRBV20-1,TRBJ2-4,CSAILGLAGGSDIQYF
TRBV24-1,-,CATSDPTSGSANSYNEQYF
TRBV18,TRBJ2-1,CASSPPRTGWNEQFF
TRBV7-2,TRBJ2-2,CASSGGYTGELFF
TRBV12-3/TRBV12-4,TRBJ2-7,CASSSRSRVSLYEQYF
TRBV15,-,CATSRDVRQGMVTQYF
TRBV9,-,CASSVGRTQETQFF
TRBV6-4,TRBJ2-1,CASSDWTAGTSGRAERPYNEQFF
TRBV5-1,TRBJ2-4,CASSLGTSGENIQYF